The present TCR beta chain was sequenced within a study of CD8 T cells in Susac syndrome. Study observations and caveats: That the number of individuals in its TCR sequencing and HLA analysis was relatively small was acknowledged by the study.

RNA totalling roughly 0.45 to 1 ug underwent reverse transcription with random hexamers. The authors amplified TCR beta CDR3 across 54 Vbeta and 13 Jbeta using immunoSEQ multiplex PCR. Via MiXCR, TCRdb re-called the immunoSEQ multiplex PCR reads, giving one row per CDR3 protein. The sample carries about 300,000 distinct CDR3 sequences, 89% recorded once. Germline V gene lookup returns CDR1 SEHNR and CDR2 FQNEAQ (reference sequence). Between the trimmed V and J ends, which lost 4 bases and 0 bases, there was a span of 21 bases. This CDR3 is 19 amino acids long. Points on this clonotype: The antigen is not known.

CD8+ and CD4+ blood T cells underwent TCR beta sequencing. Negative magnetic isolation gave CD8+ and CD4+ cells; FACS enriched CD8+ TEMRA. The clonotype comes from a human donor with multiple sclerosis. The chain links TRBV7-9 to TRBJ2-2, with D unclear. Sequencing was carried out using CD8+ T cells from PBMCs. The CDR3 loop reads CASSSPSSVAGANTGELFF. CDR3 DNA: TGTGCCAGCAGCTCGCCATCCTCCGTGGCAGGAGCGAACACCGGGGAGCTGTTTTTT.